This T cell receptor beta chain emerged from a study of tissue T cells after allogeneic stem cell transplantation. As for this clone: Gene labels here are mouse ones. The CDR3 end is not reached by the read, which stops 1 residue before it; the germline J gene fills it in.

Assay: immunoSEQ multiplex PCR; the TCRdb copy retains only in-frame clones and omits some. Of some 19,000 clones detected, roughly three quarters appear once; the ten largest clones hold 0.41%. The V end lost 0 bases, the J end lost 6 bases, and 9 bases lay between the germline ends. The CDR3 spans 13 residues. Looked up from germline, CDR1 is LGHNA and CDR2 is YNLKQL (reference sequence). The receptor was derived from a female BALB/c mouse in good health. Strain MHC haplotype: H2-d. The J gene is TRBJ2-7, the V gene TRBV5; the D gene is possibly TRBD2 (5 bases). Sequencing was performed on blood. Incomplete CDR3 DNA: TGTGCCAGCAGCCAAGATTTTGGGGTTGAACAGTAC. This sequence encodes CASSQDFGVEQY. The CDR3 in its entirety is CASSQDFGVEQYF.